This T cell receptor beta chain was profiled in a study of T cell responses to AZD1222 COVID-19 vaccine. Trimming pared 3 bases from V and 8 bases from J, leaving 12 bases between. The CDR3 spans 13 residues. The assay was immunoSEQ multiplex PCR, and TCRdb's table has in-frame clones only and misses some. The sample records roughly 85,000 clones, about nine tenths being singletons. The receptor was isolated from an adult who received the AZD1222 COVID-19 vaccine. The V and J genes are TRBV12-3 or TRBV12-4 and TRBJ2-3; no definite D call. The sequencing here drew on peripheral blood, taken 28 days after the second AZD1222 dose. DNA of the CDR3: TGTGCCAGCAGTTTTGAGGCCCCTGGTACGCAGTATTTT. Its protein is CASSFEAPGTQYF.